Sequencing of this T cell receptor (beta chain) was carried out in a study of control samples from healthy donors and cancer patients. The table came from immunoSEQ multiplex PCR; TCRdb's copy has only in-frame clones and leaves some out. Counted here are about 88,000 clones, more than 80% occurring once; the ten biggest clones make up roughly 8%. The CDR3 spans 15 residues. CDR1 and CDR2 from the germline V gene are MNHEY and SMNVEV (reference sequence). The ends were cut back, 4 bases at V and 1 base at J, with 12 bases in the middle. This chain links TRBV27 with TRBJ2-3; D not resolved. The receptor was derived from a man aged 18 to 30 in good health. The sample was blood. CDR3 nucleotides: TGTGCCAGCAGTTCAAAAAGAGGCGGCACAGATACGCAGTATTTT. Translation gives CASSSKRGGTDTQYF.